This T cell receptor (beta chain) was identified in a study of cytomegalovirus exposure and HLA in healthy donors. J gave up 3 bases and V 2 bases, and 4 bases lay outside the gene matches. CDR1 and CDR2 (germline): SGHDT, YYEEEE. This CDR3 is 15 amino acids long. With 60 Vbeta and 13 Jbeta primers, the PCR was carried out. Profiling relied on immunoSEQ multiplex PCR, and the TCRdb table lists in-frame clones only, not all of them. The table has 100,000 to 150,000 clones, around 68% seen once. The material sequenced was PBMCs. The sequence derives from a man aged 40-49 years in good health and CMV-seropositive. The J gene is TRBJ2-3, the V gene TRBV5-6; 9 bases align to TRBD2. Here the CDR3 DNA reads TGTGCCAGCAGCTTAAGTAGCGGGAGAACAGATACGCAGTATTTT. Protein sequence: CASSLSSGRTDTQYF.